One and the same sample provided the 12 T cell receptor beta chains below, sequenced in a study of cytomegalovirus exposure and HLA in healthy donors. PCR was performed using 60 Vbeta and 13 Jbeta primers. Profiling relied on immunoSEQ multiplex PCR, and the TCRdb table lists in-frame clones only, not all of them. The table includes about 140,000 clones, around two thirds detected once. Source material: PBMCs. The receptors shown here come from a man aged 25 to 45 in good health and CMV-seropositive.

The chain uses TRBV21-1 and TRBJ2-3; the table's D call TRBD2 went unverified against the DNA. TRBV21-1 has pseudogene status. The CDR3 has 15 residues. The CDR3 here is CASSKELESTDTQYF. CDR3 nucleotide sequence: TGTGCCAGCAGCAAAGAGCTAGAGAGCACAGATACGCAGTATTTT.

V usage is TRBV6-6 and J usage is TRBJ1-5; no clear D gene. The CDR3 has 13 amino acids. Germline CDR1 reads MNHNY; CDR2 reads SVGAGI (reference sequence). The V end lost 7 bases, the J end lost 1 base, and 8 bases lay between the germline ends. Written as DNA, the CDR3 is TGTGCCAGCACGGGTTGGAGCAATCAGCCCCAGCATTTT. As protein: CASTGWSNQPQHF.

CDR3: CASSLYQGAVGTDTQYF. For the CDR3, the DNA is TGTGCCAGCAGCTTGTACCAGGGGGCGGTTGGAACAGATACGCAGTATTTT. This rearrangement joins TRBV5-6 to TRBJ2-3, with 8 bases identical to TRBD1. Germline V gives CDR1 SGHDT, CDR2 YYEEEE. V dropped 1 base and J dropped 3; count of bases not matched to a gene: 10. CDR3 length: 17 amino acids.

CDR3 amino acids: CASSTTDRVGYTF. DNA of the CDR3: TGTGCCAGCAGTACCACCGACAGGGTTGGCTACACCTTC. V and J are TRBV27 and TRBJ1-2, with 7 bases aligning to TRBD1. CDR3 size: 13 residues. V dropped 5 bases and J dropped 7; count of bases not matched to a gene: 7. CDR1 and CDR2 (germline): MNHEY, SMNVEV (reference sequence).

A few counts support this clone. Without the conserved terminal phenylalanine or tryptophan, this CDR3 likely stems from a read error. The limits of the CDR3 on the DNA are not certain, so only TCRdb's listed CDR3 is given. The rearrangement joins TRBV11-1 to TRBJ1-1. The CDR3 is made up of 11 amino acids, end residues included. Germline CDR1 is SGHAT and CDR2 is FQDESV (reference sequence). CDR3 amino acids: CASSLEVPAEV.

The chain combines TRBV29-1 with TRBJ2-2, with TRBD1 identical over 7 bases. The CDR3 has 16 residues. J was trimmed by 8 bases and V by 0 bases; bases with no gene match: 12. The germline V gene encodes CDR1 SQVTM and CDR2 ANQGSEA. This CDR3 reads CSVEDLGRGGIGELFF. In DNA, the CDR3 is TGCAGCGTTGAAGATCTTGGGAGAGGGGGCATTGGGGAGCTGTTTTTT.

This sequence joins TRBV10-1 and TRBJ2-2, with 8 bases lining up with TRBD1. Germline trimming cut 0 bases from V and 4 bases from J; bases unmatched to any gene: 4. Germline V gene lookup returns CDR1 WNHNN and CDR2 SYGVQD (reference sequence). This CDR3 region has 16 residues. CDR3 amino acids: CASSESRQGSTGELFF. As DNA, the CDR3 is TGCGCCAGCAGTGAGTCGAGACAGGGGTCCACCGGGGAGCTGTTTTTT.

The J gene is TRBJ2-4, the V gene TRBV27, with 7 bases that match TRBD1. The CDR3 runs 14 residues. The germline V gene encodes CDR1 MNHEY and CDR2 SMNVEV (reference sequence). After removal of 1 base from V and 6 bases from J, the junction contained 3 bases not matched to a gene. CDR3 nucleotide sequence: TGTGCCAGCAGTTTATTGGGACAGCTAAACATTCAGTACTTC. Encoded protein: CASSLLGQLNIQYF.

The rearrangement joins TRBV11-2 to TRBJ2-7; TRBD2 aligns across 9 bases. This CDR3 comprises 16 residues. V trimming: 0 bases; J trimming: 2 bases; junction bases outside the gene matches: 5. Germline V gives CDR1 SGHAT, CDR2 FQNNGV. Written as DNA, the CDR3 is TGTGCCAGCAGCTTAGACCCGGGCGGGGGGGCCTACGAGCAGTACTTC. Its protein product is CASSLDPGGGAYEQYF.

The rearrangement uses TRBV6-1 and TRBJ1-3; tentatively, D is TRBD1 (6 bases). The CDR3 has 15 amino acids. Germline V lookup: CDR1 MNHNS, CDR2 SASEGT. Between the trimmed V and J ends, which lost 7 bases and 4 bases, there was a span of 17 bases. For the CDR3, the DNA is TGTGCCAGCACCGACGTACAGGGTTCCGGAAACACCATATATTTT. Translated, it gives CASTDVQGSGNTIYF.

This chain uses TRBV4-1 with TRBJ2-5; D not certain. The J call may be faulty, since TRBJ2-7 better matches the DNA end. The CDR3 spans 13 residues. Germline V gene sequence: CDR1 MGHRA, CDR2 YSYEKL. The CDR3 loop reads CASSPERSYEQYF. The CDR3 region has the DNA TGCGCCAGCAGCCCCGAAAGAAGTTACGAGCAGTACTTC.

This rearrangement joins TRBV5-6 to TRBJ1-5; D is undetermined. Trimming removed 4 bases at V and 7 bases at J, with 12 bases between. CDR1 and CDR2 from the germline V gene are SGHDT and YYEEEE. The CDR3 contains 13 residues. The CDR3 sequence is CASSELLSQPQHF. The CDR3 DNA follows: TGTGCCAGCAGCGAGCTTTTAAGCCAGCCCCAGCATTTT.